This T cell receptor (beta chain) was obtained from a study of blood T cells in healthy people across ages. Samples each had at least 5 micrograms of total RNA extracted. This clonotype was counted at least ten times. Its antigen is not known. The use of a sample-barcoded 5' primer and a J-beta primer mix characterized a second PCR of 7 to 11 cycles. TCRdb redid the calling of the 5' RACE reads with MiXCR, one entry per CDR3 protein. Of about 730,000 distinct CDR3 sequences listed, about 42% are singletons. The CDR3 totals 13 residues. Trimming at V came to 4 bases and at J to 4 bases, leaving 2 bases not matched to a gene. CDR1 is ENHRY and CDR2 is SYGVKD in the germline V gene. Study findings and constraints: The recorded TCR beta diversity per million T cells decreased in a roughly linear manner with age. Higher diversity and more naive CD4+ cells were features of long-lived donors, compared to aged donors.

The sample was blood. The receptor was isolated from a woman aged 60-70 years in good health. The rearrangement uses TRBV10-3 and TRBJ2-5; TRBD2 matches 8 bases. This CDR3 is CAISGGLGETQYF. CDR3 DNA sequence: TGTGCCATCAGTGGGGGACTAGGAGAGACCCAGTACTTC.